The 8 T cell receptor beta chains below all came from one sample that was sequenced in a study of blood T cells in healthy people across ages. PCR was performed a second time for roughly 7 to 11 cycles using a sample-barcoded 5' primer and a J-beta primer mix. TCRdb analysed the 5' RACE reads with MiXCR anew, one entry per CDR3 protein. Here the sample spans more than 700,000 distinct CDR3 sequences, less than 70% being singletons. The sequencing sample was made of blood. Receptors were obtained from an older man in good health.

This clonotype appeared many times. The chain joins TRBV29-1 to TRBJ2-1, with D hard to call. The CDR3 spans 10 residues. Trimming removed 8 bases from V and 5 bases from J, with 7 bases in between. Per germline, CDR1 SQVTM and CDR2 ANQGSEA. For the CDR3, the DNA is TGCAGCAGCAAAGACAATGAGCAGTTCTTC. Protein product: CSSKDNEQFF.

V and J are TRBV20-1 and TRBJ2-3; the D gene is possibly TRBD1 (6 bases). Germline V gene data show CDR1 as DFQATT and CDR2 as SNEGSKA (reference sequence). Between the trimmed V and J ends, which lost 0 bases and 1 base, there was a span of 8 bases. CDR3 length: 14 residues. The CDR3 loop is CSARDAGGTDTQYF. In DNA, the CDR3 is TGCAGTGCTAGAGATGCAGGGGGCACAGATACGCAGTATTTT.

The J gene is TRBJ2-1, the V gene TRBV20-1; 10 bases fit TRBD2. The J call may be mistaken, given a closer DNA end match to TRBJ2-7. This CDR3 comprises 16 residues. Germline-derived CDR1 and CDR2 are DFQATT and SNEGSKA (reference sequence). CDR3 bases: TGCAGTGCTAGAGATCCTAGCGGGAGTCGGTACAATGAGCAGTACTTC. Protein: CSARDPSGSRYNEQYF.

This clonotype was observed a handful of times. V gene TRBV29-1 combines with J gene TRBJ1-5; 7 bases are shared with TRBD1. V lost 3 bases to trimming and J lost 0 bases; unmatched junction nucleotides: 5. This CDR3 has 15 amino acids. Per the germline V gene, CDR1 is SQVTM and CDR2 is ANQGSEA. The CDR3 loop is CSVEPTGHSNQPQHF. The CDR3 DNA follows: TGCAGCGTTGAGCCGACAGGGCATAGCAATCAGCCCCAGCATTTT.

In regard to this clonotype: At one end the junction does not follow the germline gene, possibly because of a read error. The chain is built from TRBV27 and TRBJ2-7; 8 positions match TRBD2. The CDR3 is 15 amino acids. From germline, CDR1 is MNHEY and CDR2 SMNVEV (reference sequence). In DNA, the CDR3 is TGTGCCGGCAGATCAGAGGGACTAGGAAGCAATGAGCAGTACTTC. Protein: CAGRSEGLGSNEQYF.

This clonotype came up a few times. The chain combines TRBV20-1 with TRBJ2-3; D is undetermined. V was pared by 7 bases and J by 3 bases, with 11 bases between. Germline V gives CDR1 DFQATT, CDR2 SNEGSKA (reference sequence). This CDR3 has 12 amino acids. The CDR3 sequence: CSVSRLTDTQYF. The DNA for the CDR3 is TGCAGTGTTAGCCGCTTGACAGATACGCAGTATTTT.

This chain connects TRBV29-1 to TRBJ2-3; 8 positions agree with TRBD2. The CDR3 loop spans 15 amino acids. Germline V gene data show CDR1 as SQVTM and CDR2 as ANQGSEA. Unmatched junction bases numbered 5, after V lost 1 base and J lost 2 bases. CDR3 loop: CSVEVTSGNTDTQYF. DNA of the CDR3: TGCAGCGTTGAAGTAACTAGCGGCAACACAGATACGCAGTATTTT.

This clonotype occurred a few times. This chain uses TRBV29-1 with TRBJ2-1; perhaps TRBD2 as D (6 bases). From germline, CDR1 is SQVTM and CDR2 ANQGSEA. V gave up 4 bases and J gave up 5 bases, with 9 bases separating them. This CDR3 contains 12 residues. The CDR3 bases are TGCAGCGTTGGATCGGGGGACAATGAGCAGTTCTTC. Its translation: CSVGSGDNEQFF.